The 8 T cell receptor beta chains below were found in one sample sequenced in a study of beta chain features in type 1 diabetes. Investigators reverse transcribed all isolated RNA, so they sequenced expressed TCRB transcripts. Method: immunoSEQ multiplex PCR; TCRdb's copy keeps in-frame clones and lacks some. The sample contains around 180,000 clones, about 13% of which appear only once. The sample consisted of central memory CD4+ T cells from blood. The receptors come from a woman aged 18-35 years in good health.

This clone was counted between two and nine times. This chain links TRBV13 with TRBJ2-1; 11 bases match TRBD2. With V trimmed by 3 bases and J by 2 bases, 6 bases remained unmatched. This CDR3 is built from 17 residues. The germline CDR1 and CDR2 sequences are PRHDT and FYEKMQ (reference sequence). CDR3 in amino acids: CASSFVAGGIPYNEQFF. DNA for the CDR3: TGTGCCAGCAGCTTCGTAGCGGGAGGGATCCCCTACAATGAGCAGTTCTTC.

This clone showed up just a few times. The junction and the germline gene differ at one end; a read error may be behind it. CDR3 in amino acids: CASSMTSGNTGELFF. For the CDR3, the DNA is TGTGCCAGCAGCATGACTAGCGGGAACACGGGGGAGCTGTTTTTT. The genes are TRBV11-2 and TRBJ2-2; TRBD2 matches at 11 bases. This CDR3 spans 15 amino acids. Germline V CDR1 and CDR2: SGHAT, FQNNGV.

This clone was observed a handful of times. The germline gene is not matched at one end of the junction; a read error may be the cause. In the same sample, other DNA sequences code for this CDR3. The V and J genes are TRBV30 and TRBJ1-4; unclear D gene. This CDR3 spans 13 amino acids. In germline, CDR1 is GTSNPN, CDR2 SVGIG (reference sequence). CDR3 DNA sequence: TGTGCCTGGAAACAGCTCCTTAATGAAAAGCTGTTTTTT. Its translation: CAWKQLLNEKLFF.

The chain is built from TRBV2 and TRBJ2-7; D remains unclear. Germline CDR1 reads SNHLY; CDR2 reads FYNNEI. The CDR3 sequence is 12 residues long. The V and J ends lost 6 bases and 2 bases respectively, with 8 bases between them. The CDR3, as DNA: TGTGCCAGCAGCCGAACAGCCTACGAGCAGTACTTC. Protein: CASSRTAYEQYF.

V gene TRBV30 combines with J gene TRBJ1-1; 9 positions match TRBD1. CDR3 length: 13 residues. The ends lost 1 base at V and 11 bases at J; junction bases unmatched: 8. The germline CDR1 and CDR2 sequences are GTSNPN and SVGIG (reference sequence). CDR3 residues: CAWSANRGQGAFF. CDR3 nucleotide sequence: TGTGCCTGGAGTGCAAACAGGGGGCAGGGGGCTTTCTTT.

The J gene is TRBJ2-7, the V gene TRBV18; TRBD1 matches at 11 bases. With V trimmed by 1 base and J by 5 bases, 4 bases remained unmatched. Germline-derived CDR1 and CDR2 are KGHSH and LQKENI. This CDR3 region has 15 residues. CDR3 DNA: TGTGCCAGCTCACCACAGGGACAGGGGGTCGACGAGCAGTACTTC. It yields the protein CASSPQGQGVDEQYF.

V gene TRBV7-9 combines with J gene TRBJ2-7; D is ambiguous. The germline CDR1 and CDR2 sequences are SEHNR and FQNEAQ (reference sequence). Between the trimmed V and J ends, which lost 8 bases and 4 bases, there was a span of 9 bases. The CDR3 extends over 11 amino acids. CDR3 DNA sequence: TGTGCCAGCCCAGGCCGTTACGAGCAGTACTTC. Translation: CASPGRYEQYF.

J is TRBJ1-2 and V is TRBV28; 7 bases agree with TRBD1. The CDR3 length is 13 residues. The germline CDR1 and CDR2 sequences are MDHEN and SYDVKM. Unmatched junction bases numbered 4, after V lost 5 bases and J lost 4 bases. The CDR3 nucleotides read TGTGCCAGCAGTCGGGACAGCCCCTATGGCTACACCTTC. It yields the protein CASSRDSPYGYTF.